This TCR beta chain was observed in a study of cytomegalovirus exposure and HLA in healthy donors (dated by TCRdb to 2015 to 2018). For the study in its entirety: According to a later analysis, one platform produced both the 110 or so validation repertoires and the 666 repertoires of the first cohort. The study aimed to test whether cataloging public T cell receptors could reveal signatures of past pathogen exposure. A separate validation cohort of some 130 different subjects was used in addition to the approximately 610-subject first cohort. To predict cytomegalovirus infection status, the study combined high-throughput TCR immunosequencing, statistical association of individual TCRs with disease status, and machine learning. What the research found in general, with its limitations: A total of 150 or so TCR beta chains were listed by the study as associated with cytomegalovirus. Three of the identified cytomegalovirus-associated TCR beta chains were confirmed in vitro to be specific for cytomegalovirus antigens. Cytomegalovirus status was reported to be diagnosed by the classifier with high specificity and sensitivity in both the original and validation cohorts. The validation cohort had no HLA typing available for a later analysis, so co-occurrence within that cohort was assessed over all 130 or so repertoires. Most TCR sequences were observed very rarely across donors, whereas some public TCRs were present in many individuals. Of the cluster scores, roughly 95% were above 0 in a later analysis, which found that TCRs clustered in the first cohort also tended to co-occur in the approximately 120 validation repertoires. It was suggested by the authors that the approach could potentially be generalized to other disease states and immunological phenotypes.

To note about this clone: No antigen is known for it. Base qualities are not recorded, but no much larger clone differs from it by a single base.

The germline ends are 9 bases apart after V is trimmed by 2 bases and J by 5 bases. The CDR3 contains 13 residues, cysteine and phenylalanine counted. Of all the DNA, just the CDR3 is kept, 39 bases in frame from base 1. CDR1 is given as MDHEN and CDR2 as SYDVKM, both from the germline V gene. Receptor libraries were prepared by the immunoSEQ multiplex PCR assay. In the paper's pipeline: A statistical classification framework was developed to diagnose cytomegalovirus status using the catalog of TCR beta chain sequences. TCRdb obtained this table from immuneACCESS and retained in-frame rearrangements with V and J assigned. These tables miss some clones; where compared with another copy, unresolved V genes account for less than half of the shortfall, and the remainder is unexplained. The DNA gave D and trimming, while V, J and clone size come from that table. The sample records 200,000 to 250,000 clones, 87% of which are singletons. Jointly, the top ten make up 1.5% to 2.5% of the sample.

Donors formed part of the validation cohort, which comprised 120 subjects and was distinct from the first cohort of over 500 subjects. The sequenced sample consisted of PBMCs. Recombination joined TRBV28 with TRBJ2-5; the D segment could be TRBD2, given 6 matching bases. The sequence came from a woman between 18 and 29 years old in good health and CMV-seropositive. DNA sequence: TGTGCCAGCAGTTTACCCCGGGAGGAGACCCAGTACTTC. Translation gives CASSLPREETQYF.